This TCR beta chain was sequenced in a study of shared clonotypes between healthy human individuals. Study findings and constraints: The rarefaction results pointed to incomplete sorted-subset sequencing despite large depth. Some naive CD4 clonotypes, approximately 4.5%, turned up in common across four donors.

TCRdb's table, derived via immunoSEQ multiplex PCR, lists solely in-frame clones and lacks some. The data hold roughly 2.4 million clones, with more than 90% observed a single time. Comments on this clone: What it binds is unknown. This same CDR3 is encoded by further DNA sequences in the sample.

CDR3 length equals 13 residues. Trimming shortened V by 3 bases and J by 4 bases, and 10 bases separated the two germline ends. CDR1 is GTSNPN, CDR2 SVGIG, per germline (reference sequence). V gene TRBV30 combines with J gene TRBJ1-3; possible D gene TRBD1, 5 bases. The sequenced material came from naive CD4+ T cells sorted from blood. Subset defined: CD45RA+ positively selected. The source of this sequence is a man aged 18 to 29 in good health. CDR3 nucleotides: TGTGCCTGGAGCGCAGGGCCGGGAAACACCATATATTTT. This codes for CAWSAGPGNTIYF. The variable domain in full, with the rest retrieved from reference TRBV30 and TRBJ1-3, is SQTIHQWPATLVQPVGSPLSLECTVEGTSNPNLYWYRQAAGRGLQLLFYSVGIGQISSEVPQNLSASRPQDRQFILSSKKLLLSDSGFYLCAWSAGPGNTIYFGEGSWLTVV.